The T cell receptor beta chain under discussion was sequenced for a study of shared clonotypes between healthy human individuals. The CDR3 is 14 residues long. The trim removed 5 bases at V and 4 bases at J, leaving 3 bases unmatched. Germline V gene sequence: CDR1 LNHDA, CDR2 SQIVND (reference sequence). How the authors handled the data: Filtering differed, since immunoSEQ gave only junction sequences and no quality scores. Produced via immunoSEQ multiplex PCR; TCRdb's table is partial and in-frame only. D and trimming come from the DNA, and the V and J calls and clone size come from that table. Altogether some 1,400,000 clones are present, around 97% being singletons, with the ten largest covering roughly 1.2%.

The chain employs TRBV19 and TRBJ2-1; TRBD1 matches at 9 bases. The clonotype originates from a man aged 30 to 39 in good health. The sequencing input was naive CD4+ T cells sorted from blood. The subset here: CD45RA+ positively selected. Here the CDR3 reads CASSRDRDYNEQFF. For the CDR3, the DNA is TGTGCCAGTAGTCGGGACAGGGATTACAATGAGCAGTTCTTC.